These 24 T cell receptor beta chains were all obtained from the same sample, sequenced in a study of T cell responses to AZD1222 COVID-19 vaccine. Profiled with immunoSEQ multiplex PCR; TCRdb holds only in-frame clones, not every one. Of about 53,000 clones in the sample, less than 85% were seen once. Sample: peripheral blood, taken on day 0 of AZD1222 vaccination. The receptors stem from an adult in good health.

The genes are TRBV7-2 and TRBJ2-1; D perhaps matches TRBD2 (6 bases). CDR3 length equals 14 residues. V lost 10 bases, J lost 2 bases, and 15 bases lay in between. Looked up from germline, CDR1 is SGHTA and CDR2 is FQGNSA. The CDR3, as DNA: TGTGCCACCCCTTCGGAGGGTACCTACAATGAGCAGTTCTTC. It codes for CATPSEGTYNEQFF.

The chain has TRBV4-1 and TRBJ1-6; D is undetermined. With 4 bases removed from V and 5 bases from J, the gap between germline ends came to 15 bases. This CDR3 comprises 16 residues. The germline CDR1 and CDR2 sequences are MGHRA and YSYEKL. The CDR3 DNA is TGCGCCAGCAGCCTAGGTCTGGGGAGAGATAATTCACCCCTCCACTTT. Amino acid sequence: CASSLGLGRDNSPLHF.

The chain recombines TRBV30 with TRBJ1-2; 8 bases are shared with TRBD1. The germline gives CDR1 GTSNPN, CDR2 SVGIG (reference sequence). V shed 2 bases and J 8 bases; nucleotides not matched to a gene: 16. The CDR3 loop spans 16 amino acids. The CDR3 region is CAWSWAGGAKKAGYTF. The DNA for the CDR3 is TGTGCCTGGAGTTGGGCAGGGGGCGCGAAAAAAGCCGGCTACACCTTC.

Of note for this clone: Compared with germline, one end of the junction differs, possibly owing to a read error. The gene calls are TRBV5-4 and TRBJ1-4; D remains ambiguous. Germline V gives CDR1 SGHNT, CDR2 YYREEE (reference sequence). The CDR3 covers 14 residues. Here the CDR3 reads CASSSDGTYEKLFF. Here the CDR3 DNA reads TGTGCCAGCAGCTCGGACGGAACTTATGAAAAACTGTTTTTT. Variable domain in full (rest from reference TRBV5-4 and TRBJ1-4): ETGVTQSPTHLIKTRGQQVTLRCSSQSGHNTVSWYQQALGQGPQFIFQYYREEENGRGNFPPRFSGLQFPNYSSELNVNALELDDSALYLCASSSDGTYEKLFFGSGTQLSVL.

A few counts support this clone. The chain joins TRBV29-1 to TRBJ1-2; a possible D gene is TRBD1 (6 bases). V lost 7 bases and J lost 1, with 10 bases in between. The CDR3 covers 12 residues. In germline, CDR1 is SQVTM, CDR2 ANQGSEA. In nucleotides, the CDR3 is TGCAGCGCCCCACAGGGTAACTATGGCTACACCTTC. Translating gives CSAPQGNYGYTF.

The sample holds one count of this clone. The chain recombines TRBV19 with TRBJ2-7; D tentatively fits TRBD1 or TRBD2 (5 bases each). Trimming shortened V by 5 bases and J by 8 bases, and 13 bases separated the two germline ends. The CDR3 covers 12 residues. Germline lookup yields CDR1 LNHDA and CDR2 SQIVND (reference sequence). The CDR3 sequence: CASSGGKTKQYF. The CDR3 nucleotides read TGTGCCAGTAGTGGGGGTAAGACAAAGCAGTACTTC.

This clone was seen a single time. The rearrangement links TRBV5-1 to TRBJ1-1; D not resolved. The CDR3 sequence is 14 residues long. Germline CDR1 and CDR2: SGHRS and YFSETQ. The V gene lost 4 bases and the J gene lost 4 bases, with 14 bases spanning the gap. This CDR3 reads CASSPATGITEAFF. DNA of the CDR3: TGCGCCAGCAGCCCAGCCACGGGGATCACTGAAGCTTTCTTT.

The chain is built from TRBV6-2 or TRBV6-3 and TRBJ2-7; 7 bases align to TRBD1. Germline V gives CDR1 MNHEY, CDR2 SVGEGT. The V segment lost 5 bases and the J segment 4 bases; nucleotides outside the gene matches: 8. The CDR3 covers 14 residues. CDR3 DNA: TGTGCCAGCAGTACCCAGACAGGGAGTTACGAGCAGTACTTC. Its translation is CASSTQTGSYEQYF.

V and J are TRBV4-2 and TRBJ1-1; 9 nucleotides line up with TRBD1. The CDR3 length is 15 residues. The germline V gene encodes CDR1 LGHNA and CDR2 YNFKEQ. V shed 4 bases and J 2 bases; nucleotides not matched to a gene: 5. DNA for the CDR3: TGTGCCAGCAGCCCGGGACAGGGACCAAACACTGAAGCTTTCTTT. Its protein product is CASSPGQGPNTEAFF.

V is TRBV10-3 and J is TRBJ2-7; 11 nucleotides align to TRBD2. The CDR3 consists of 18 residues. The ends lost 2 bases at V and 6 bases at J; junction bases unmatched: 15. From germline, CDR1 is ENHRY and CDR2 SYGVKD. CDR3 region: CAISEVGQGLAGGGEQYF. The CDR3, as DNA: TGTGCCATCAGTGAGGTGGGACAGGGTCTAGCGGGAGGAGGCGAGCAGTACTTC.

V gene TRBV6-2 or TRBV6-3 combines with J gene TRBJ2-1, with 13 nucleotides matching TRBD2. Germline values: CDR1 MNHEY, CDR2 SVGEGT. J was trimmed by 4 bases and V by 5 bases; bases with no gene match: 8. The CDR3 runs to 17 residues. As DNA, the CDR3 is TGTGCCAGCAGTCCGAGGACTAGCGGGAGCAGGTACAATGAGCAGTTCTTC. It yields the protein CASSPRTSGSRYNEQFF.

Concerning this clone itself: Other DNA sequences within the sample encode an identical CDR3. This chain uses TRBV6-1 with TRBJ2-1; weak D call: TRBD2 (5 bases). Germline V gene data show CDR1 as MNHNS and CDR2 as SASEGT. The V end lost 3 bases, the J end lost 0 bases, and 9 bases lay between the germline ends. This CDR3 has 15 amino acids. The CDR3 region is CASSEGGSSYNEQFF. The CDR3 nucleotides are TGTGCCAGCAGTGAGGGCGGGTCCTCCTACAATGAGCAGTTCTTC.

This chain links TRBV2 with TRBJ2-1; D not resolved. Germline V gene data show CDR1 as SNHLY and CDR2 as FYNNEI. CDR3 length equals 10 residues. The germline V and J ends were trimmed by 8 bases and 9 bases, with 8 bases remaining between them. CDR3 loop: CASSDGEQFF. The CDR3 DNA follows: TGTGCCAGCTCTGACGGTGAGCAGTTCTTC.

This clone was picked up a small number of times. The V and J genes are TRBV9 and TRBJ1-1; TRBD1 matches at 8 bases. The germline V gene encodes CDR1 SGDLS and CDR2 YYNGEE. V dropped 4 bases and J dropped 3; count of bases not matched to a gene: 5. This CDR3 spans 14 amino acids. The chain's CDR3 is CASSPGQEYTEAFF. CDR3 nucleotide sequence: TGTGCCAGCAGCCCGGGACAGGAGTACACTGAAGCTTTCTTT.

The rearrangement uses TRBV11-2 and TRBJ2-1; TRBD2 is a possible D gene (6 bases). This CDR3 is 13 amino acids long. V lost 3 bases to trimming and J lost 7 bases, with 10 bases between them. Germline V CDR1 and CDR2: SGHAT, FQNNGV. This CDR3 reads CASSLGLLNEQFF. CDR3 nucleotides: TGTGCCAGCAGCTTGGGACTCTTGAATGAGCAGTTCTTC.

V usage is TRBV14 and J usage is TRBJ2-1; perhaps TRBD1 as D (6 bases). Trimming took off 4 bases at V and 4 bases at J, with 8 bases between the two ends. CDR1 and CDR2 from the germline V gene are SGHDN and FVKESK. The CDR3 sequence is 13 residues long. The CDR3 is CASSRGQYNEQFF. CDR3 DNA sequence: TGTGCCAGCAGCCGCGGACAGTACAATGAGCAGTTCTTC.

This chain links TRBV7-7 with TRBJ2-1, with a weak D call TRBD2 (6 bases). Germline CDR1 reads SSHAT; CDR2 reads FNYEAQ (reference sequence). This CDR3 comprises 14 residues. The germline V and J ends were trimmed by 1 base and 6 bases, with 10 bases remaining between them. The CDR3 DNA is TGTGCCAGCAGCTTAGACGGGAGTCGCAATGAGCAGTTCTTC. Translating it yields CASSLDGSRNEQFF.

The gene calls are TRBV2 and TRBJ1-5; D call uncertain. The CDR3 has 14 residues. Germline V gene sequence: CDR1 SNHLY, CDR2 FYNNEI. V gave up 6 bases and J gave up 3 bases, with 12 bases separating them. CDR3 coding DNA: TGTGCCAGCAGGAGGCGGCAGGACAATCAGCCCCAGCATTTT. Translation gives CASRRRQDNQPQHF.

The rearrangement links TRBV11-3 to TRBJ2-1; no reliable D call. With 5 bases removed from V and 0 bases from J, the gap between germline ends came to 17 bases. The CDR3 covers 17 residues. Germline CDR1 reads SGHNT; CDR2 reads YENEEA. Here the CDR3 reads CASSPHLLGSSYNEQFF. The DNA of the CDR3 is TGTGCCAGCAGCCCGCACCTTCTGGGTAGCTCCTACAATGAGCAGTTCTTC.

The chain joins TRBV29-1 to TRBJ2-1; TRBD1 or TRBD2 may be the D gene (5 bases each). The CDR3 totals 13 residues. V dropped 4 bases and J dropped 5 bases, with 12 bases sitting between them. CDR1 and CDR2 (germline): SQVTM, ANQGSEA. CDR3 sequence: CSVGSRGDNEQFF. CDR3 nucleotides: TGCAGCGTTGGAAGTAGGGGAGACAATGAGCAGTTCTTC.

This clone has only one observation. The chain recombines TRBV6-6 with TRBJ1-5; D may be TRBD1 (6 bases). Per germline, CDR1 MNHNY and CDR2 SVGAGI (reference sequence). This CDR3 contains 11 residues. Trimming took 8 bases from V and 7 from J, leaving 9 bases between them. Written as DNA, the CDR3 is TGTGCCAGCGGGGGGGGCCAGCCCCAGCATTTT. This gives the protein CASGGGQPQHF.

The chain couples TRBV15 to TRBJ1-4, with 11 positions matching TRBD1. Germline CDR1 is LNHNV and CDR2 is YYDKDF (reference sequence). The CDR3 sequence is 18 residues long. V gave up 3 bases and J gave up 0 bases; unmatched junction bases: 6. The CDR3 sequence: CATSRGTGGRSTNEKLFF. In DNA, the CDR3 is TGTGCCACCAGCAGGGGGACAGGGGGTAGATCAACTAATGAAAAACTGTTTTTT. Full variable domain (outside the CDR3, taken from reference TRBV15 and TRBJ1-4): DAMVIQNPRYQVTQFGKPVTLSCSQTLNHNVMYWYQQKSSQAPKLLFHYYDKDFNNEADTPDNFQSRRPNTSFCFLDIRSPGLGDTAMYLCATSRGTGGRSTNEKLFFGSGTQLSVL.

This rearrangement joins TRBV29-1 to TRBJ2-5, with D unclear. CDR1 and CDR2 (germline): SQVTM, ANQGSEA. CDR3 length equals 12 residues. The V end was cut by 2 bases, the J end by 0 bases, with 4 bases between. CDR3 protein: CSVELYQETQYF. The CDR3 nucleotides are TGCAGCGTTGAATTGTACCAAGAGACCCAGTACTTC.

The rearrangement links TRBV4-1 to TRBJ2-3, with D unclear. V lost 1 base and J 4 bases, leaving 12 bases between the germline ends. Per germline, CDR1 MGHRA and CDR2 YSYEKL. This CDR3 has 15 amino acids. The CDR3 sequence is CASSQAFPGADTQYF. Here the CDR3 DNA reads TGCGCCAGCAGCCAAGCCTTCCCCGGCGCAGATACGCAGTATTTT.